The next 18 T cell receptor beta chains were all read from a single sample in a study of vaccination effects on CD4 cells after COVID-19. No antigen has been assigned to these receptors. Repertoires were generated with immunoSEQ multiplex PCR, while TCRdb's copy carries only in-frame clones and drops some. Of about 74,000 clones listed, 77% are singletons. The culture ran for around ten days before CD4+ T cells were isolated. Source: CD4+ T cells from PBMCs cultured without peptide, taken before COVID-19 vaccination. The origin of the receptors is a human donor who received a COVID-19 vaccine.

CDR3 in DNA: TGTGCCAGTAGTATAAGGTCTAGCGGGACCGGGGAGCTGTTTTTT. Its translation is CASSIRSSGTGELFF. This rearrangement joins TRBV19 to TRBJ2-2; 8 bases match TRBD2. Per germline, CDR1 LNHDA and CDR2 SQIVND (reference sequence). The ends lost 2 bases at V and 5 bases at J; junction bases unmatched: 4. This CDR3 contains 15 residues.

In this sample, this clone turned up a few times. The rearrangement joins TRBV2 to TRBJ1-1, with D hard to call. The CDR3 extends over 13 amino acids. Germline assignment: CDR1 SNHLY and CDR2 FYNNEI. With 3 bases removed from V and 1 base from J, the gap between germline ends came to 6 bases. Here the CDR3 DNA reads TGTGCCAGCAGTGAGACGGGGAACACTGAAGCTTTCTTT. Encoded protein: CASSETGNTEAFF.

There are a few counts of this clone. The rearrangement uses TRBV2 and TRBJ1-3; 7 nucleotides match TRBD1. Germline lookup yields CDR1 SNHLY and CDR2 FYNNEI. The V and J ends lost 4 bases and 0 bases, in that order; junction bases with no gene match: 3. CDR3 length: 15 residues. In DNA form, the CDR3 reads TGTGCCAGCAGTGGACAGGGATTCTCTGGAAACACCATATATTTT. Residues: CASSGQGFSGNTIYF.

The chain has TRBV9 and TRBJ2-5; 12 bases align to TRBD2. Germline V CDR1 and CDR2: SGDLS, YYNGEE. V was pared by 0 bases and J by 2 bases, with 8 bases of the junction left unmatched. The CDR3 totals 18 residues. DNA of the CDR3: TGTGCCAGCAGCGTAGGGGCTAGCGGGGGGGCCGGGCAAGAGACCCAGTACTTC. Its translation is CASSVGASGGAGQETQYF.

This clone was detected only a few times. V is TRBV6-5 and J is TRBJ1-2; TRBD1 matches 7 bases. The germline V gene encodes CDR1 MNHEY and CDR2 SVGAGI. Trimming cost V 0 bases and J 7 bases; bases outside gene matches: 5. The CDR3 length is 14 residues. The CDR3 region is CASSYSTGRGGYTF. For the CDR3, the DNA is TGTGCCAGCAGTTACTCGACAGGGCGGGGTGGCTACACCTTC.

The sample holds a few counts of this clone. The chain recombines TRBV19 with TRBJ2-5; D is unclear. The germline gives CDR1 LNHDA, CDR2 SQIVND (reference sequence). The CDR3 has 15 amino acids. V shed 3 bases and J shed 3 bases, with 14 bases lying between them. The CDR3 spells CASSITAKQKETQYF. The CDR3 bases are TGTGCCAGTAGTATTACGGCCAAACAGAAAGAGACCCAGTACTTC.

This chain links TRBV19 with TRBJ1-3, with TRBD1 matching over 9 bases. Germline V gene data show CDR1 as LNHDA and CDR2 as SQIVND (reference sequence). V dropped 5 bases and J dropped 2; count of bases not matched to a gene: 4. The CDR3 extends over 15 amino acids. CDR3 residues: CASSPTGGPGNTIYF. Here the CDR3 DNA reads TGTGCCAGTAGTCCAACAGGGGGCCCTGGAAACACCATATATTTT.

J is TRBJ1-4 and V is TRBV7-2; no reliable D call. Trimming shortened V by 6 bases and J by 4 bases, and 9 bases separated the two germline ends. Germline values: CDR1 SGHTA, CDR2 FQGNSA. This CDR3 comprises 13 residues. CDR3 protein: CASSLWINEKLFF. The CDR3 DNA reads as TGTGCCAGCAGTCTCTGGATTAATGAAAAACTGTTTTTT.

The count of this clone is one. V and J are TRBV5-1 and TRBJ2-3; 7 bases map to TRBD1. The ends lost 1 base at V and 0 bases at J; junction bases unmatched: 2. Per the germline V gene, CDR1 is SGHRS and CDR2 is YFSETQ. The CDR3 runs to 15 residues. This chain's CDR3 is CASSLRQGSTDTQYF. CDR3 bases: TGCGCCAGCAGCTTGAGACAGGGTAGCACAGATACGCAGTATTTT.

V and J are TRBV10-1 and TRBJ1-1, with 8 nucleotides matching TRBD1. J lost 2 bases, V lost 10 bases, and 6 bases had no gene match. The CDR3 extends over 13 amino acids. Germline assignment: CDR1 WNHNN and CDR2 SYGVQD (reference sequence). CDR3 DNA: TGCGCCACCCGGGACAGGACCAACACTGAAGCTTTCTTT. Its protein product is CATRDRTNTEAFF.

The table lists this clone with a few counts. The J gene is TRBJ2-1, the V gene TRBV4-2, with a weak D call TRBD2 (6 bases). Trimming pared 0 bases from V and 5 bases from J, leaving 11 bases between. Germline assignment: CDR1 LGHNA and CDR2 YNFKEQ. The CDR3 is 15 residues long. The CDR3 loop is CASSQDWAGNNEQFF. The CDR3 coding sequence is TGTGCCAGCAGCCAAGACTGGGCGGGGAACAATGAGCAGTTCTTC.

This sequence joins TRBV5-4 and TRBJ2-1; the D gene could be TRBD1 or TRBD2 (5 bases each). V lost 3 bases and J lost 9, with 16 bases in between. Looked up from germline, CDR1 is SGHNT and CDR2 is YYREEE (reference sequence). This CDR3 has 14 residues. The CDR3 here is CASSSGTGLGEQFF. The CDR3 nucleotides read TGTGCCAGCAGCTCTGGGACGGGCCTGGGTGAGCAGTTCTTC.

The V call is TRBV19, the J call TRBJ1-4; D ambiguous. The V and J ends lost 0 bases and 8 bases respectively, with 13 bases between them. Germline CDR1 and CDR2: LNHDA and SQIVND (reference sequence). CDR3 length: 15 amino acids. In DNA form, the CDR3 reads TGTGCCAGTAGTATAGATTGGGGAGCCGAAGAAAAACTGTTTTTT. Protein sequence: CASSIDWGAEEKLFF.

V is TRBV6-5 and J is TRBJ1-2, with 9 bases fitting TRBD1. This CDR3 has 15 amino acids. The V and J ends lost 6 bases and 8 bases, in that order; junction bases with no gene match: 13. Looked up from germline, CDR1 is MNHEY and CDR2 is SVGAGI. The CDR3 region has the DNA TGTGCCAGCAGGTTCCTCCGGGACAGGGATTTAGGCTACACCTTC. Translation: CASRFLRDRDLGYTF.

This clone showed up just a few times. CDR3 bases: TGTGCCAGCAGTTACGGCCTAAACTATGGCTACACCTTC. Translation gives CASSYGLNYGYTF. The chain couples TRBV6-5 to TRBJ1-2; D is unresolved. Germline-derived CDR1 and CDR2 are MNHEY and SVGAGI. The CDR3 totals 13 residues. V was trimmed by 2 bases and J by 2 bases, leaving 6 bases between them.

This clone occurred once. J is TRBJ2-7 and V is TRBV10-1; TRBD2 matches at 9 bases. V lost 2 bases to trimming and J lost 3 bases; unmatched junction nucleotides: 5. Germline V CDR1 and CDR2: WNHNN, SYGVQD (reference sequence). The CDR3 loop spans 15 amino acids. DNA for the CDR3: TGCGCCAGCAGTGAGATAGCGGGGGTGCACTACGAGCAGTACGTC. It codes for CASSEIAGVHYEQYV.

Here the CDR3 DNA reads TGTGCCAGCAGGAAAGTTGATCAGCCCCAGCATTTT. It is translated as CASRKVDQPQHF. The gene calls are TRBV2 and TRBJ1-5; no clear D gene. Trimming stripped 6 bases from V and 5 bases from J, with 8 bases between. This CDR3 contains 12 residues. The germline V gene encodes CDR1 SNHLY and CDR2 FYNNEI.

This chain links TRBV7-2 with TRBJ2-3; 16 positions match TRBD2. Trimming at V came to 4 bases and at J to 0 bases, leaving 4 bases not matched to a gene. The CDR3 is 18 amino acids. From germline, CDR1 is SGHTA and CDR2 FQGNSA. The CDR3 region has the DNA TGTGCCAGCAGCTCGGGACTAGCGGGGGGGCCTAGCACAGATACGCAGTATTTT. Protein: CASSSGLAGGPSTDTQYF. The full variable domain, with the rest looked up from reference TRBV7-2 and TRBJ2-3, is GAGVSQSPSNKVTEKGKDVELRCDPISGHTALYWYRQSLGQGLEFLIYFQGNSAPDKSGLPSDRFSAERTGGSVSTLTIQRTQQEDSAVYLCASSSGLAGGPSTDTQYFGPGTRLTVL.